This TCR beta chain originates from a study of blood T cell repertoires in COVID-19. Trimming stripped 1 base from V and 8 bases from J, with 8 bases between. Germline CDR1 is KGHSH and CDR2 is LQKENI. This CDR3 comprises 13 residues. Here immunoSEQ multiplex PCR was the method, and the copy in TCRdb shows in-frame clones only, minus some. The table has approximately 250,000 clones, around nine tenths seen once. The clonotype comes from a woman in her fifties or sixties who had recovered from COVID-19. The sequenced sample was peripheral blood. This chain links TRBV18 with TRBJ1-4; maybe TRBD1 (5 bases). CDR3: CASSPQGLEKLFF. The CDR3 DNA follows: TGTGCCAGCTCACCACAGGGACTCGAAAAACTGTTTTTT.